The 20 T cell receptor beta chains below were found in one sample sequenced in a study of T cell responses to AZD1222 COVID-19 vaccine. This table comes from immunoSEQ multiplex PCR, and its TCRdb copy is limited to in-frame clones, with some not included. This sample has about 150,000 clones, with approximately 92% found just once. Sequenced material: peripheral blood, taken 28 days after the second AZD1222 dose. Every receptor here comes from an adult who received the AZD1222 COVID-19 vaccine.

The CDR3: CASSLFEVHSGNTIYF. CDR3 nucleotide sequence: TGTGCCAGCAGCTTATTTGAGGTTCACTCTGGAAACACCATATATTTT. The J gene is TRBJ1-3, the V gene TRBV7-2; D call uncertain. Germline CDR1 and CDR2: SGHTA and FQGNSA. The V gene lost 2 bases and the J gene lost 0 bases, with 11 bases spanning the gap. The CDR3 runs to 16 residues.

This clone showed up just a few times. CDR3 loop: CASYFAGADTGELFF. CDR3 nucleotides: TGTGCCAGCTACTTCGCGGGGGCGGACACCGGGGAGCTGTTTTTT. This chain uses TRBV19 with TRBJ2-2; maybe TRBD2 (7 bases). V was clipped by 9 bases and J by 3 bases, with 17 bases between them. Germline assignment: CDR1 LNHDA and CDR2 SQIVND (reference sequence). The CDR3 sequence is 15 residues long.

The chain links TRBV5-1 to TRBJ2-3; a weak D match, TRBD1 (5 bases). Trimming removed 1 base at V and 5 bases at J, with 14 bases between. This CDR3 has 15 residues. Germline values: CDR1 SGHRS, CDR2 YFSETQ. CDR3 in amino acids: CASSLLPRVEDTQYF. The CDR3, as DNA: TGCGCCAGCAGCTTGCTGCCCAGGGTGGAAGATACGCAGTATTTT.

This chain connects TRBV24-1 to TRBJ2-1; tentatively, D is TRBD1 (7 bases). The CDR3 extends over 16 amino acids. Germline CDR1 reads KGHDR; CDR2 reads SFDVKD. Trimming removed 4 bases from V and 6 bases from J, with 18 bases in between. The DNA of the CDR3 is TGTGCCACCAGTGACCCTGCGGGACAGCCTTTCAATGAGCAGTTCTTC. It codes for CATSDPAGQPFNEQFF.

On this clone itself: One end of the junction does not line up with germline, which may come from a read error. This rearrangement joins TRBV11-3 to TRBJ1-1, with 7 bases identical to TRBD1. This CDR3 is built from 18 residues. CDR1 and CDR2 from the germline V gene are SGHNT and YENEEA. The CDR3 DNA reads TGTGCCAGCAGTTTAGCCTGGGTCAGGGGGTCGGGTAACACTGAAGCTTTCTTT. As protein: CASSLAWVRGSGNTEAFF.

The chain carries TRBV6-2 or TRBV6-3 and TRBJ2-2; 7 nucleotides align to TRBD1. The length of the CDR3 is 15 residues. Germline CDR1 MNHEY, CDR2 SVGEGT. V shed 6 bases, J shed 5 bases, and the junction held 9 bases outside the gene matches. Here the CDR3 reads CASSHPGTATGELFF. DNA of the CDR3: TGTGCCAGCAGCCACCCGGGGACAGCAACCGGGGAGCTGTTTTTT.

The CDR3 DNA reads TGTGCCAGCAGCCGAACCGGTGCGGGACAGGCGAACACCGGGGAGCTGTTTTTT. Its translation is CASSRTGAGQANTGELFF. The rearrangement uses TRBV28 and TRBJ2-2; 8 bases are a match to TRBD1. CDR1 is MDHEN and CDR2 is SYDVKM in the germline V gene. The CDR3 is 18 amino acids. The trim removed 6 bases at V and 0 bases at J, leaving 12 bases unmatched.

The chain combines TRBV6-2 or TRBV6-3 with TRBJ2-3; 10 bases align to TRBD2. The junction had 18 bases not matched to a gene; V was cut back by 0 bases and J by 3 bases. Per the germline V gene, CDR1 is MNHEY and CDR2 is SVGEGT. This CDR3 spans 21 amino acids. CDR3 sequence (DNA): TGTGCCAGCAGTTACTCCGGGCTAGCGGGAGTTGCTATTTCCTCAACAGATACGCAGTATTTT. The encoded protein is CASSYSGLAGVAISSTDTQYF.

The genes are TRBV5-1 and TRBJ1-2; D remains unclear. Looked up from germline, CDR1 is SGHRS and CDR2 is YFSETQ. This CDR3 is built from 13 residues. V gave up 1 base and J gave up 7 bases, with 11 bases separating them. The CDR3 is CASSLSPVSGYTF. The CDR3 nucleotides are TGCGCCAGCAGCTTGTCGCCGGTATCTGGCTACACCTTC.

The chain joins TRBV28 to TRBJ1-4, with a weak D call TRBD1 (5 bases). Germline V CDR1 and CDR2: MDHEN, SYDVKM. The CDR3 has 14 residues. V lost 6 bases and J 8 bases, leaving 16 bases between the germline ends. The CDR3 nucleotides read TGTGCCAGCAGGCTCGGGGCCCTAGGGGAAAAACTGTTTTTT. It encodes CASRLGALGEKLFF.

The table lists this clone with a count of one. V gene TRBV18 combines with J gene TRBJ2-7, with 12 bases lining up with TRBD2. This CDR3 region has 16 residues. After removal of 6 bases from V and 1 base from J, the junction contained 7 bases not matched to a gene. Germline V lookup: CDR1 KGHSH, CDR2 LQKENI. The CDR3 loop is CASSADTSGGSYEQYF. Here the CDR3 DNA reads TGTGCCAGCTCGGCGGATACTAGCGGGGGGTCCTACGAGCAGTACTTC.

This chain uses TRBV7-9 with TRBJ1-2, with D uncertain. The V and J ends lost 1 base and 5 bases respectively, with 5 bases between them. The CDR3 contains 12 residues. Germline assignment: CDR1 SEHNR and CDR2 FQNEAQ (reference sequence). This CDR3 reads CASSLGVYGYTF. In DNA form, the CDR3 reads TGTGCCAGCAGCTTAGGGGTTTATGGCTACACCTTC.

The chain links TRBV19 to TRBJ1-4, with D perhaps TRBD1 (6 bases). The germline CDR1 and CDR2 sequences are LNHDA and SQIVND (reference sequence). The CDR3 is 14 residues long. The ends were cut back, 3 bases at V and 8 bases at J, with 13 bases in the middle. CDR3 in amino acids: CASSIQGRNEKLFF. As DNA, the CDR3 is TGTGCCAGTAGTATTCAGGGGAGGAACGAAAAACTGTTTTTT.

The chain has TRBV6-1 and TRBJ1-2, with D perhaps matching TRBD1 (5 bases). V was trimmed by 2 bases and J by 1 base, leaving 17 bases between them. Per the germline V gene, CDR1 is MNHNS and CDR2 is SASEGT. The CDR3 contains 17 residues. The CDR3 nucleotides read TGTGCCAGCAGTGAAAGGCCGGGGCCAACTGTTAACTATGGCTACACCTTC. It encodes CASSERPGPTVNYGYTF.

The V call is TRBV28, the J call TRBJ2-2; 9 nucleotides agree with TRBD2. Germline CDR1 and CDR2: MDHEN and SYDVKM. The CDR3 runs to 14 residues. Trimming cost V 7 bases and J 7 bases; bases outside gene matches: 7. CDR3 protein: CASNGGRAVGELFF. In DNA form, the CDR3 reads TGTGCCAGCAATGGCGGGAGGGCTGTCGGGGAGCTGTTTTTT.

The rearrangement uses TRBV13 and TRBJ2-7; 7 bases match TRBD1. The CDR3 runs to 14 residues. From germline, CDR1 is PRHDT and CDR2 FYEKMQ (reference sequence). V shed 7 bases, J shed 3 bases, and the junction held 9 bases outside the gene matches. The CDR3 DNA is TGTGCCAGCAACCTGGGACAGTCGGACTACGAGCAGTACTTC. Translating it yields CASNLGQSDYEQYF.

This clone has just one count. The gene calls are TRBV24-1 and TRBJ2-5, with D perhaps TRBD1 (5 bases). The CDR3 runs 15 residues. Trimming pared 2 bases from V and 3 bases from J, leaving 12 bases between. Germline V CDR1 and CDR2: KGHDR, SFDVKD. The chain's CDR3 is CATSDWSPGKETQYF. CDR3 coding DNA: TGTGCCACCAGTGATTGGTCTCCAGGGAAAGAGACCCAGTACTTC.

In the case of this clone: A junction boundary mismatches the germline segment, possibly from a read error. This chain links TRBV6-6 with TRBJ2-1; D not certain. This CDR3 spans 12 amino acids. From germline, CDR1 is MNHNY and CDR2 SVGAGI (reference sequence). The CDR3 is CASSYVAYDPLF. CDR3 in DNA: TGTGCCAGCAGTTACGTGGCGTATGACCCCCTCTTC.

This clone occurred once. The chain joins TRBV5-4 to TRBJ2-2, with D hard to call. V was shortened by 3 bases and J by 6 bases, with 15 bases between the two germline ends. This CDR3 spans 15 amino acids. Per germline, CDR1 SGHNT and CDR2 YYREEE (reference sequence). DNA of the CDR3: TGTGCCAGCAGCTCCCTAATAACTGGGGCCGGGGAGCTGTTTTTT. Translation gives CASSSLITGAGELFF.

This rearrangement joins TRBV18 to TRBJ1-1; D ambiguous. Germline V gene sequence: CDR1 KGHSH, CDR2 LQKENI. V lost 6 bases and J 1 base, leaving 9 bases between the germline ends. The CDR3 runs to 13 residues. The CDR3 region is CASSQQRNTEAFF. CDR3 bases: TGTGCCAGCTCCCAACAGAGGAACACTGAAGCTTTCTTT.